The entry below gives a single TCR beta chain sequence along with its context. The data are from a study of T cell changes during pregnancy in multiple sclerosis. Repertoires were generated with immunoSEQ multiplex PCR, while TCRdb's copy carries only in-frame clones and drops some. The sample records about 53,000 clones, about 92% being singletons. The trim removed 3 bases at V and 5 bases at J, leaving 5 bases unmatched. In germline, CDR1 is SGDLS, CDR2 YYNGEE. The CDR3 covers 16 residues. The specimen comprised CD8+ T cells from peripheral blood mononuclear cells, sampled before pregnancy. The V and J genes are TRBV9 and TRBJ2-3; 14 bases are shared with TRBD2. The TCR comes from a female donor with multiple sclerosis, enrolled in a pregnancy study. The CDR3 sequence: CASSAGTSGGRDTQYF. The DNA for the CDR3 is TGTGCCAGCAGCGCTGGGACTAGCGGGGGAAGAGATACGCAGTATTTT.